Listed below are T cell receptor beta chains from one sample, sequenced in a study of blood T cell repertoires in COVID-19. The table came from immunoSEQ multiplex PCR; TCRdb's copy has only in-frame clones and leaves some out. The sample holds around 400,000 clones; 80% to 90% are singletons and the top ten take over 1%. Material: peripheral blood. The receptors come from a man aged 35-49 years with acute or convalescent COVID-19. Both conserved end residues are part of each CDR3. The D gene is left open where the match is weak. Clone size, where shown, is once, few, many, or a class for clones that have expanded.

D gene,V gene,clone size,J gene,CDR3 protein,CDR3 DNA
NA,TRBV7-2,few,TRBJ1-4,CASSLSGLADEKLFF,TGTGCCAGCAGCCTGTCTGGGCTGGCTGATGAAAAACTGTTTTTT
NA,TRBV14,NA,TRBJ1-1,CASSQGLGTEAFF,TGTGCCAGCAGCCAAGGCCTCGGCACTGAAGCTTTCTTT
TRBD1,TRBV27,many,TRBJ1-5,CASSLKGAYRDGVSNQPQHF,TGTGCCAGCAGCCTCAAGGGGGCCTACAGGGATGGGGTCAGCAATCAGCCCCAGCATTTT
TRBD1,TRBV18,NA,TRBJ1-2,CASSPQGQGLYDGYTF,TGTGCCAGCTCACCTCAGGGACAGGGTCTTTATGATGGCTACACCTTC
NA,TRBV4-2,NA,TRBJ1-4,CASSQDPGAGDEKLFF,TGTGCCAGCAGCCAAGATCCAGGGGCAGGGGATGAAAAACTGTTTTTT
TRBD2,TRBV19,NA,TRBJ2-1,CASSMWDRARLAGGPSYNEQFF,TGTGCCAGTAGTATGTGGGACAGGGCCAGACTAGCGGGAGGGCCCTCCTACAATGAGCAGTTCTTC
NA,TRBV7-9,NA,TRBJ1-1,CASSLGQVMNTEAFF,TGTGCCAGCAGCTTAGGCCAGGTCATGAACACTGAAGCTTTCTTT
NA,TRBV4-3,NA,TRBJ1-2,CASRPTAGGGYTF,TGCGCCAGCAGACCGACAGCCGGGGGGGGCTACACCTTC
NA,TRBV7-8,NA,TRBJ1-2,CASSYQPMGARDYGYTF,TGTGCCAGCAGCTACCAGCCAATGGGGGCGCGGGACTATGGCTACACCTTC
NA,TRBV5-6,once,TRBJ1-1,CASSFTLGAAFF,TGTGCCAGCAGCTTCACCTTGGGGGCGGCTTTCTTT
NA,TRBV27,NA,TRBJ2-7,CASSMGLARYEQYF,TGTGCCAGCAGCATGGGGCTAGCGCGCTACGAGCAGTACTTC
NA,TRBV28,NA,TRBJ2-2,CASSRGGNTGELFF,TGTGCCAGCAGTCGAGGGGGTAACACCGGGGAGCTGTTTTTT
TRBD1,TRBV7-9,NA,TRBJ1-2,CASSHRQGGSFLGYTF,TGTGCCAGCAGCCACAGACAGGGTGGGAGTTTTCTGGGCTACACCTTC
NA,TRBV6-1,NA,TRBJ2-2,CASSAPAGPHTGELFF,TGTGCCAGCAGTGCCCCGGCGGGACCACACACCGGGGAGCTGTTTTTT
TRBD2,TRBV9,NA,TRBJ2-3,CASSEPTRLVAGADTQYF,TGTGCCAGCAGCGAGCCCACTCGTCTGGTAGCGGGAGCAGATACGCAGTATTTT
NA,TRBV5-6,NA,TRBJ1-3,CASSLGGFGNTIYF,TGTGCCAGCAGCTTGGGAGGGTTTGGAAACACCATATATTTT
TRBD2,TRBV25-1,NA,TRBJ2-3,CASRIAGASTDTQYF,TGTGCCAGCAGGATAGCGGGAGCGAGCACAGATACGCAGTATTTT
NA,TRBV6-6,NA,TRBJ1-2,CASSPTENYGYTF,TGTGCCAGCAGTCCTACAGAAAACTATGGCTACACCTTC
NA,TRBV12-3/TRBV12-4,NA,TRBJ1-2,CASRNTGTIGYTF,TGTGCCAGCAGAAACACCGGGACAATCGGCTACACCTTC
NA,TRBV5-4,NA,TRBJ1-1,CASSSGGYNTEAFF,TGTGCCAGCAGCTCCGGCGGGTATAACACTGAAGCTTTCTTT
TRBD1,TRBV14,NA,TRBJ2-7,CASRDRGSYEQYF,TGTGCCAGCAGGGACAGGGGGTCCTACGAGCAGTACTTC
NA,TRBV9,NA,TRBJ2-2,CASSVQSGAGELFF,TGTGCCAGCAGCGTCCAATCAGGGGCCGGGGAGCTGTTTTTT
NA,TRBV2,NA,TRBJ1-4,CASSVTREKLFF,TGTGCCAGCAGTGTGACTCGGGAAAAACTGTTTTTT
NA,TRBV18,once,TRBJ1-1,CASSRSGGSDTEAFF,TGTGCCAGCTCACGTTCGGGAGGATCCGACACTGAAGCTTTCTTT
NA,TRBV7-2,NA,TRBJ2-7,CASSLLGISYEQYF,TGTGCCAGCAGCTTATTGGGCATATCGTACGAGCAGTACTTC
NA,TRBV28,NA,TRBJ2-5,CASSPSSRAGGGETQYF,TGTGCCAGCAGTCCCAGTTCGCGCGCGGGCGGCGGAGAGACCCAGTACTTC
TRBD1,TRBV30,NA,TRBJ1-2,CAWSHGTGDASDYGYTF,TGTGCCTGGAGTCATGGGACAGGGGACGCTTCGGACTATGGCTACACCTTC
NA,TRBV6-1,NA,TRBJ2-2,CASSDVVDRNTGELFF,TGTGCCAGCAGTGATGTTGTGGACAGAAACACCGGGGAGCTGTTTTTT
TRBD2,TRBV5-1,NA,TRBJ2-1,CASSARLAGATGEQFF,TGCGCCAGCAGCGCGAGACTAGCGGGGGCAACAGGAGAGCAGTTCTTC
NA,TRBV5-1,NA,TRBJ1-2,CASSPGWAQGGYTF,TGCGCCAGCAGCCCCGGGTGGGCTCAGGGTGGCTACACCTTC
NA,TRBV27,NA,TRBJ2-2,CASSFGNGELFF,TGTGCCAGCAGTTTCGGGAACGGGGAGCTGTTTTTT
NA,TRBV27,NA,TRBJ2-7,CASRPSGGREQYF,TGTGCCAGCAGGCCCTCAGGCGGGCGCGAGCAGTACTTC
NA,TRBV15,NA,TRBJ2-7,CATSRGPGSPYEQYF,TGTGCCACCAGCAGAGGGCCAGGGTCCCCCTACGAGCAGTACTTC
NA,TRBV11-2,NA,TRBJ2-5,CASSLDWGQQETQYF,TGTGCCAGCAGCTTAGACTGGGGGCAACAAGAGACCCAGTACTTC
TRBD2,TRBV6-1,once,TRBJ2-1,CASSEGVAGEFGKSSYNEQFF,TGTGCCAGCAGTGAAGGGGTCGCGGGGGAGTTTGGTAAGAGCTCCTACAATGAGCAGTTCTTC
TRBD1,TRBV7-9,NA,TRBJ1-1,CASSLHKGAYNTEAFF,TGTGCCAGCAGCTTACATAAGGGGGCGTATAACACTGAAGCTTTCTTT
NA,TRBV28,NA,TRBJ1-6,CASGPGLISPLHF,TGTGCCAGCGGCCCAGGGCTTATTTCACCCCTCCACTTT
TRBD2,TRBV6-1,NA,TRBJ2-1,CASSEVASGGAPEQFF,TGTGCCAGCAGTGAAGTCGCTAGCGGGGGGGCCCCCGAGCAGTTCTTC
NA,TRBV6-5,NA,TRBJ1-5,CASSFSRGGDQPQHF,TGTGCCAGCAGTTTCAGTCGAGGGGGGGATCAGCCCCAGCATTTT
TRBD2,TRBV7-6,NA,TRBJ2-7,CASSPGIAGGYYEQYF,TGTGCCAGCAGCCCCGGGATAGCGGGTGGTTACTACGAGCAGTACTTC
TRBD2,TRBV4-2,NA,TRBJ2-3,CASSQEQSGTRTDTQYF,TGTGCCAGCAGCCAAGAACAAAGCGGGACTCGCACAGATACGCAGTATTTT
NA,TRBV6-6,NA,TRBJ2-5,CASSYGRGETQYF,TGTGCCAGCAGTTATGGCCGGGGAGAGACCCAGTACTTC
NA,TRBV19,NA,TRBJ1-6,CASNNRQVAHNSPLHF,TGTGCCAGTAATAACAGACAGGTTGCGCATAATTCACCCCTCCACTTT
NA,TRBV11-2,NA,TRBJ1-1,CASSLDLTEREAFF,TGTGCCAGCAGCTTAGATCTCACAGAACGTGAAGCTTTCTTT
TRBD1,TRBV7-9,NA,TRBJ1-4,CASSLGTARDRDKLFF,TGTGCCAGCAGCTTAGGTACTGCCCGGGACAGGGATAAACTGTTTTTT
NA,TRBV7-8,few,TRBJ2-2,CASSFRVWAGELFF,TGTGCCAGCAGCTTCCGGGTTTGGGCCGGGGAGCTGTTTTTT
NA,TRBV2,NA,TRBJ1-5,CASSEGRGAHNQPQHF,TGTGCCAGCAGTGAAGGAAGGGGCGCTCACAATCAGCCCCAGCATTTT
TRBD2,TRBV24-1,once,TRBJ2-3,CATSDETSGGLVHTDTQYF,TGTGCCACCAGTGATGAGACTAGCGGGGGCCTCGTTCACACAGATACGCAGTATTTT
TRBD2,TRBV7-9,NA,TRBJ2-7,CASSLLAGGHNEQYF,TGTGCCAGCAGCTTACTAGCGGGGGGCCACAACGAGCAGTACTTC
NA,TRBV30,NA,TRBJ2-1,CAWSVLGRNEQFF,TGTGCCTGGAGTGTACTAGGGAGGAATGAGCAGTTCTTC
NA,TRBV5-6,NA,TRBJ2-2,CASSLVGLNTGELFF,TGTGCCAGCAGCTTAGTGGGACTTAACACCGGGGAGCTGTTTTTT
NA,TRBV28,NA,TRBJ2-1,CASSLDRGQNEQFF,TGTGCCAGCAGTTTAGATCGGGGTCAGAATGAGCAGTTCTTC
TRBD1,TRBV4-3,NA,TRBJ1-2,CASSQEISGGGSGGYTF,TGCGCCAGCAGCCAAGAGATATCAGGGGGTGGGTCAGGTGGCTACACCTTC
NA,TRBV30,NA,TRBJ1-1,CAWADREAFF,TGTGCCTGGGCGGACAGAGAAGCTTTCTTT
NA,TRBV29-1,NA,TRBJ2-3,CSGAKGGTDTQYF,TGCAGCGGGGCGAAGGGGGGGACAGATACGCAGTATTTT
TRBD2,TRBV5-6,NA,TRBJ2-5,CASSFGGGFGETQYF,TGTGCCAGCAGCTTTGGCGGGGGGTTCGGTGAGACCCAGTACTTC
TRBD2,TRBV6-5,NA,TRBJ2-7,CASQQGLSGSYEQYF,TGTGCCAGCCAGCAGGGGCTTAGCGGGAGCTACGAGCAGTACTTC